This T cell receptor beta chain came from a study of control samples from healthy donors and cancer patients. Some clones are missing from TCRdb's copy, which holds only in-frame ones; the method was immunoSEQ multiplex PCR. The sample lists about 120,000 clones; about 89% were seen once. The receptor comes from a man in his sixties in good health. Material: blood.

CDR3 protein: CASSELAGGPRGTDTQYF. The CDR3 nucleotides read TGTGCCAGCAGTGAACTGGCGGGGGGGCCCCGGGGCACAGATACGCAGTATTTT. The rearrangement joins TRBV2 to TRBJ2-3; 9 bases fit TRBD2. V shed 2 bases and J 1 base; nucleotides not matched to a gene: 10. Germline V CDR1 and CDR2: SNHLY, FYNNEI. This CDR3 is built from 18 residues.